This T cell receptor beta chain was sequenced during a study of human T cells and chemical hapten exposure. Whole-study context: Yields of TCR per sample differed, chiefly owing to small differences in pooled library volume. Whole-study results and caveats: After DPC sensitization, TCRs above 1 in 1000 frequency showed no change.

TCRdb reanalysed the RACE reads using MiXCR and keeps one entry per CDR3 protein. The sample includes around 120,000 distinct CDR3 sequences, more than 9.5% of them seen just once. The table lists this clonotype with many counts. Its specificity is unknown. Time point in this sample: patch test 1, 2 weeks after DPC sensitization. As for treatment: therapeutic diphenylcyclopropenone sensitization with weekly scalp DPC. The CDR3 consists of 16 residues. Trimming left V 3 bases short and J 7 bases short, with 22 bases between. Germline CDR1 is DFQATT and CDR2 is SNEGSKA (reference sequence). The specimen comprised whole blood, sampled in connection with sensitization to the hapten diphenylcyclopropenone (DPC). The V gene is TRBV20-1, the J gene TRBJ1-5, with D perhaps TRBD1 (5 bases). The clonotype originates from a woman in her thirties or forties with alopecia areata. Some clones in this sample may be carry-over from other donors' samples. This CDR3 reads CSARALGQGEWQPQHF. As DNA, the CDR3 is TGCAGTGCTAGGGCCTTGGGGCAGGGAGAGTGGCAGCCCCAGCATTTT.